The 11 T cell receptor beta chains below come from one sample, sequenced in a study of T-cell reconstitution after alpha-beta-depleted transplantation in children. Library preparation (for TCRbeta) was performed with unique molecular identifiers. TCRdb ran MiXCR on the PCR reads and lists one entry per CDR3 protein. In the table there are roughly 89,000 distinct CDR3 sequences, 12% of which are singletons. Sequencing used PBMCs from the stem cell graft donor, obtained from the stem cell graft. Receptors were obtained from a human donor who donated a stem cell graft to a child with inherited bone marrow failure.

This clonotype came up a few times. The CDR3 nucleotides read TGTGCCAGCAGCTTCGGCAGGGCGAACACTGAAGCTTTCTTT. It specifies CASSFGRANTEAFF. J is TRBJ1-1 and V is TRBV5-4; TRBD1 might be the D (5 bases). The germline V gene encodes CDR1 SGHNT and CDR2 YYREEE (reference sequence). V was clipped by 2 bases and J by 1 base, with 9 bases between them. The CDR3 sequence is 14 residues long.

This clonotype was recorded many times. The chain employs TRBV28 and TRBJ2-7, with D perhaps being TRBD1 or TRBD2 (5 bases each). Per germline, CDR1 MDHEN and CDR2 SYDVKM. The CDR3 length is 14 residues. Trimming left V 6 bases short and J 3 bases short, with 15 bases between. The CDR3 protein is CASRPGPGGYEQYF. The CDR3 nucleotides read TGTGCCAGCAGACCGGGGCCAGGAGGCTACGAGCAGTACTTC.

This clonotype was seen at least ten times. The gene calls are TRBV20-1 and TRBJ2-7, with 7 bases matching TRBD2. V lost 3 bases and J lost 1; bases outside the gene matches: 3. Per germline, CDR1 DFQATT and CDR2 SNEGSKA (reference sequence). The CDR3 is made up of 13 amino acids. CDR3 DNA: TGCAGTGCTAGCCCGGGGGGATCCTACGAGCAGTACTTC. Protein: CSASPGGSYEQYF.

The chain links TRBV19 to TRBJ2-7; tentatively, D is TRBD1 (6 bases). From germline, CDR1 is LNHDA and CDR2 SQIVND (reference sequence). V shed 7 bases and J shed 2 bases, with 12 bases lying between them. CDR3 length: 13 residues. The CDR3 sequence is CASKSRGTYEQYF. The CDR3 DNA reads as TGTGCCAGTAAGTCCAGGGGTACCTACGAGCAGTACTTC.

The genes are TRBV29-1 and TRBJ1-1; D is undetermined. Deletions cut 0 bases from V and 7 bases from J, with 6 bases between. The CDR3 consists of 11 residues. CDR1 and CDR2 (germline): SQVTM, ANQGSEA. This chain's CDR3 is CSVEDPGEAFF. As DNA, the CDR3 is TGCAGCGTTGAAGATCCGGGTGAAGCTTTCTTT.

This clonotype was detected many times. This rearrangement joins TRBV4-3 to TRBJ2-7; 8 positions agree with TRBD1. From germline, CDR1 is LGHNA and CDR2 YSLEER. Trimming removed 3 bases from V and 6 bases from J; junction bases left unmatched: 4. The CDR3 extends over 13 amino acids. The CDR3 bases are TGCGCCAGCAGCCACGACAGGGGAAGCGAGCAGTACTTC. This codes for CASSHDRGSEQYF.

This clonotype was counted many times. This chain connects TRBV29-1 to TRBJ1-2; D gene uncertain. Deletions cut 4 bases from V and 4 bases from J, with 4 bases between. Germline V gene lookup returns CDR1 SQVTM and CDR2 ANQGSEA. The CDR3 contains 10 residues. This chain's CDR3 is CSVGLYGYTF. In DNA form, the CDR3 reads TGCAGCGTTGGGCTCTATGGCTACACCTTC.

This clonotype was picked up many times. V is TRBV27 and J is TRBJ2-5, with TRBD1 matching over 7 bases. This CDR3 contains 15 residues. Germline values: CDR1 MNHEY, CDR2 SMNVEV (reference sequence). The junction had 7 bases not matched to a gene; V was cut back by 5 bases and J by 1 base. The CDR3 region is CASSLITGVQETQYF. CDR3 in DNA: TGTGCCAGCAGTCTCATTACAGGGGTCCAAGAGACCCAGTACTTC.

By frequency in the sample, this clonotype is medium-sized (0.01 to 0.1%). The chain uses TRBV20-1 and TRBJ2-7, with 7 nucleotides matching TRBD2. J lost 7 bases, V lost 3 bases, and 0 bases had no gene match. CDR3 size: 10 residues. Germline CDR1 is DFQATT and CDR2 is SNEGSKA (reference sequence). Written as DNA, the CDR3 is TGCAGTGCTAGCGGGAGGGAGCAGTACTTC. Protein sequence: CSASGREQYF.

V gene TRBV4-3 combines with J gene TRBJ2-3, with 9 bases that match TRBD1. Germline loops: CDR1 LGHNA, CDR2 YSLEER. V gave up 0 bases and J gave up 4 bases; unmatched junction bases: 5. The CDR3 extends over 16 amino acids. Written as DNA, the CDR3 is TGCGCCAGCAGCCAAGATAGGACAGGGGCGGCAGATACGCAGTATTTT. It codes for CASSQDRTGAADTQYF.

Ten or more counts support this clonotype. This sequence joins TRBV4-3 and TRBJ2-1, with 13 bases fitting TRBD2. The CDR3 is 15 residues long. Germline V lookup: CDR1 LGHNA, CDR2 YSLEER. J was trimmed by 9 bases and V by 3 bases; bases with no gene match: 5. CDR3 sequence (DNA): TGCGCCAGCAGCCAGAGGACTAGCGGGGGAAGTGAGCAGTTCTTC. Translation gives CASSQRTSGGSEQFF.